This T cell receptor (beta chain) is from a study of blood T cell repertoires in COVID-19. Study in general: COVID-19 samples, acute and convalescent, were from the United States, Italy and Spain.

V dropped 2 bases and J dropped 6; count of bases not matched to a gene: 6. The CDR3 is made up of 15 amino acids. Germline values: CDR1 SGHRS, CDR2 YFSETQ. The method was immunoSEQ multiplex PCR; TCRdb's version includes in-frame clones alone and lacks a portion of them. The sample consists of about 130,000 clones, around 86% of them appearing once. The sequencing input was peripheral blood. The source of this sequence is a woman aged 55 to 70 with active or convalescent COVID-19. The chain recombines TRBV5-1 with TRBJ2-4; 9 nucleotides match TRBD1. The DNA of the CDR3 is TGCGCCAGCAGCTTAACAGGGGGCTTCGGAAACATTCAGTACTTC. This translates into CASSLTGGFGNIQYF.